What follows are 24 T cell receptor beta chains derived from one specimen sequenced in a study of blood T cell repertoires in COVID-19. Profiling relied on immunoSEQ multiplex PCR, and the TCRdb table lists in-frame clones only, not all of them. The data show 200,000 to 250,000 clones, with about four fifths seen just once and 1.3% held by the top ten. Sequences were obtained from PBMCs or T cells enriched from blood (not recorded which). The receptors were gathered from a middle-aged woman with acute COVID-19.

This clone has a handful of counts. The V gene is TRBV19, the J gene TRBJ1-2; D might be TRBD1 (6 bases). The CDR3 runs 14 residues. V lost 2 bases to trimming and J lost 0 bases, with 7 bases between them. Germline lookup yields CDR1 LNHDA and CDR2 SQIVND (reference sequence). CDR3: CASSIRTANYGYTF. DNA for the CDR3: TGTGCCAGTAGTATAAGGACAGCTAACTATGGCTACACCTTC.

The rearrangement uses TRBV7-2 and TRBJ2-7, with 14 bases aligning to TRBD2. CDR1 SGHTA and CDR2 FQGNSA come from the germline V gene. V shed 3 bases and J 4 bases; nucleotides not matched to a gene: 2. The CDR3 consists of 15 residues. CDR3 sequence: CASSFGLAGGYEQYF. The CDR3 bases are TGTGCCAGCAGCTTCGGACTAGCGGGGGGATACGAGCAGTACTTC.

The chain joins TRBV9 to TRBJ1-1, with TRBD1 identical over 8 bases. Looked up from germline, CDR1 is SGDLS and CDR2 is YYNGEE. CDR3 length equals 15 residues. J was trimmed by 6 bases and V by 0 bases; bases with no gene match: 7. In DNA, the CDR3 is TGTGCCAGCAGCGTAGCCCTGGACAGGGCCGCTGAAGCTTTCTTT. This codes for CASSVALDRAAEAFF.

This clone has a handful of counts. The rearrangement uses TRBV30 and TRBJ2-7, with D unclear. Germline assignment: CDR1 GTSNPN and CDR2 SVGIG (reference sequence). The length of the CDR3 is 12 residues. V was clipped by 2 bases and J by 4 bases, with 9 bases between them. The CDR3 sequence is CAWSRDRYEQYF. DNA for the CDR3: TGTGCCTGGAGTCGTGATAGATACGAGCAGTACTTC.

V and J are TRBV7-3 and TRBJ2-5, with a weak D call TRBD2 (7 bases). The CDR3 has 15 residues. Germline CDR1 SGHTA, CDR2 FQGTGA. Trimming removed 5 bases at V and 5 bases at J, with 18 bases between. The CDR3 protein is CASSQEGEGPETQYF. As DNA, the CDR3 is TGTGCCAGCAGCCAGGAGGGGGAGGGCCCGGAGACCCAGTACTTC.

The V and J genes are TRBV6-1 and TRBJ1-5, with D unclear. The V gene's germline CDR1 is MNHNS and CDR2 SASEGT. This CDR3 contains 18 residues. Between the trimmed V and J ends, which lost 2 bases and 2 bases, there was a span of 19 bases. The CDR3 nucleotides are TGTGCCAGCAGTGAACACCGCACCGGGAGACGGGGCAATCAGCCCCAGCATTTT. It codes for CASSEHRTGRRGNQPQHF.

The chain carries TRBV28 and TRBJ2-7; 8 nucleotides match TRBD1. V was pared by 10 bases and J by 3 bases, with 5 bases of the junction left unmatched. CDR3 size: 12 residues. Germline lookup yields CDR1 MDHEN and CDR2 SYDVKM. This chain's CDR3 is CATDRGGYEQYF. Here the CDR3 DNA reads TGTGCCACAGACAGGGGAGGCTACGAGCAGTACTTC.

The chain links TRBV28 to TRBJ2-5; tentatively, D is TRBD2 (6 bases). Trimming took 4 bases from V and 7 from J, leaving 22 bases between them. Per germline, CDR1 MDHEN and CDR2 SYDVKM. The CDR3 runs 16 residues. In DNA, the CDR3 is TGTGCCAGCAGTTCAGCCACCGAGACGGGAGTCGGGACCCAGTACTTC. It codes for CASSSATETGVGTQYF.

The chain combines TRBV24-1 with TRBJ1-1; 7 nucleotides match TRBD1. With V trimmed by 1 base and J by 3 bases, 10 bases remained unmatched. The CDR3 spans 17 residues. Germline assignment: CDR1 KGHDR and CDR2 SFDVKD. The CDR3: CATSDLPMGTEYTEAFF. As DNA, the CDR3 is TGTGCCACCAGTGATTTACCTATGGGGACAGAGTACACTGAAGCTTTCTTT.

This clone has more than one count but fewer than ten. V is TRBV28 and J is TRBJ1-4; weak D call: TRBD1 (6 bases). Trimming left V 10 bases short and J 10 bases short, with 19 bases between. The germline V gene has CDR1 MDHEN and CDR2 SYDVKM. CDR3 size: 13 residues. The CDR3 region is CATRGKGEGKLFF. DNA for the CDR3: TGTGCCACCAGGGGTAAAGGAGAGGGAAAACTGTTTTTT.

This chain links TRBV30 with TRBJ1-5, with D possibly TRBD1 on 5 matching bases. This CDR3 is built from 13 residues. Germline values: CDR1 GTSNPN, CDR2 SVGIG (reference sequence). V was pared by 1 base and J by 7 bases, with 11 bases between. The CDR3, as DNA: TGTGCCTGGAGTGGATCAGGGATCCAGCCCCAGCATTTT. It encodes CAWSGSGIQPQHF. The full variable domain, rest sourced from reference TRBV30 and TRBJ1-5, is SQTIHQWPATLVQPVGSPLSLECTVEGTSNPNLYWYRQAAGRGLQLLFYSVGIGQISSEVPQNLSASRPQDRQFILSSKKLLLSDSGFYLCAWSGSGIQPQHFGDGTRLSIL.

This chain uses TRBV28 with TRBJ2-1, with TRBD1 identical over 8 bases. Germline CDR1 and CDR2: MDHEN and SYDVKM. The CDR3 is 13 residues long. J was trimmed by 12 bases and V by 3 bases; bases with no gene match: 7. CDR3 coding DNA: TGTGCCAGCAGTTTGATTCGAGACAGGGGGCAGTTCTTC. Protein sequence: CASSLIRDRGQFF.

Comments on this clone: This same CDR3 is encoded by further DNA sequences in the sample. This CDR3 reads CASSQGLYYGYTF. For the CDR3, the DNA is TGTGCCAGCAGCCAAGGGCTCTACTATGGCTACACCTTC. The chain carries TRBV3-1 (or the pseudogene TRBV3-2) and TRBJ1-2; D not resolved. The CDR3 loop spans 13 amino acids. The germline V and J ends were trimmed by 1 base and 3 bases, with 6 bases remaining between them. Germline assignment: CDR1 LGHDT and CDR2 YNNKEL (reference sequence).

This clone has just one count. The chain joins TRBV14 to TRBJ1-2, with TRBD1 matching over 11 bases. The CDR3 runs to 14 residues. Trimming cost V 6 bases and J 5 bases; bases outside gene matches: 5. Germline values: CDR1 SGHDN, CDR2 FVKESK. The CDR3 DNA reads TGTGCCAGCAGTCGGACAGGGGGCGGGTATGGCTACACCTTC. This sequence encodes CASSRTGGGYGYTF.

The J gene is TRBJ1-2, the V gene TRBV6-5, with TRBD1 matching 9 bases. The CDR3 sequence is 12 residues long. The V and J ends lost 8 bases and 7 bases, in that order; junction bases with no gene match: 5. Germline V gene lookup returns CDR1 MNHEY and CDR2 SVGAGI. The CDR3 protein is CASSQGARGYTF. The CDR3 nucleotides are TGTGCCAGCTCACAGGGGGCACGTGGCTACACCTTC.

The chain uses TRBV6-2 or TRBV6-3 and TRBJ2-3; D gene ambiguous. Germline V gene data show CDR1 as MNHEY and CDR2 as SVGEGT. V dropped 2 bases and J dropped 6 bases, with 12 bases sitting between them. This CDR3 is 14 amino acids long. The CDR3 nucleotides are TGTGCCAGCAGTTACACTTCCCGTTGGGATACGCAGTATTTT. Its translation: CASSYTSRWDTQYF.

The chain combines TRBV2 with TRBJ2-1; 8 bases align to TRBD1. The CDR3 covers 14 residues. CDR1 SNHLY and CDR2 FYNNEI come from the germline V gene. Trimming removed 3 bases from V and 5 bases from J; junction bases left unmatched: 3. CDR3 protein: CASSEARGHNEQFF. As DNA, the CDR3 is TGTGCCAGCAGTGAGGCCAGGGGGCACAATGAGCAGTTCTTC.

The chain is built from TRBV10-3 and TRBJ2-1; 7 bases are a match to TRBD1. The CDR3 has 16 amino acids. Germline-derived CDR1 and CDR2 are ENHRY and SYGVKD. J was trimmed by 1 base and V by 6 bases; bases with no gene match: 9. CDR3 amino acids: CAISPDRARSYNEQFF. CDR3 in DNA: TGTGCCATCAGCCCCGACAGGGCTAGGTCCTACAATGAGCAGTTCTTC.

The chain carries TRBV5-1 and TRBJ2-5; a possible D gene is TRBD2 (6 bases). The germline CDR1 and CDR2 sequences are SGHRS and YFSETQ. The V end lost 4 bases, the J end lost 4 bases, and 14 bases lay between the germline ends. The CDR3 consists of 14 residues. CDR3 nucleotides: TGCGCCAGCAGCCCCGGGACTTCGCTAGAGACCCAGTACTTC. This translates into CASSPGTSLETQYF. Filled out from reference TRBV5-1 and TRBJ2-5, the complete variable domain reads KAGVTQTPRYLIKTRGQQVTLSCSPISGHRSVSWYQQTPGQGLQFLFEYFSETQRNKGNFPGRFSGRQFSNSRSEMNVSTLELGDSALYLCASSPGTSLETQYFGPGTRLLVL.

This chain joins TRBV13 and TRBJ1-1; D is ambiguous. The V end was cut by 5 bases, the J end by 2 bases, with 9 bases between. CDR3 length equals 13 residues. The germline V gene has CDR1 PRHDT and CDR2 FYEKMQ (reference sequence). This CDR3 reads CASSPQVNTEAFF. For the CDR3, the DNA is TGTGCCAGCAGCCCCCAGGTCAACACTGAAGCTTTCTTT.

This chain links TRBV6-6 with TRBJ1-2; TRBD1 might be the D (5 bases). Trimming cost V 1 base and J 7 bases, with 19 bases left between them. This CDR3 is built from 16 residues. Looked up from germline, CDR1 is MNHNY and CDR2 is SVGAGI (reference sequence). The chain's CDR3 is CASSYYGRGTEVGYTF. In nucleotides, the CDR3 is TGTGCCAGCAGTTACTACGGTCGGGGGACGGAGGTTGGCTACACCTTC.

This clone occurred a few times. This rearrangement joins TRBV19 to TRBJ1-1, with 9 bases matching TRBD1. CDR1 LNHDA and CDR2 SQIVND come from the germline V gene (reference sequence). The ends lost 5 bases at V and 5 bases at J; junction bases unmatched: 15. This CDR3 region has 17 residues. The CDR3 nucleotides read TGTGCCAGTAGTGTTGCCCGCTACAGGGGGCTGGGAACTGAAGCTTTCTTT. Protein sequence: CASSVARYRGLGTEAFF.

The chain is built from TRBV9 and TRBJ1-2; possibly TRBD1 for D (5 bases). The CDR3 totals 15 residues. Trimming left V 4 bases short and J 6 bases short, with 19 bases between. Germline CDR1 reads SGDLS; CDR2 reads YYNGEE. CDR3 nucleotides: TGTGCCAGCAGCTTAGAGGGGAGGGTTCTGGATGGCTACACCTTC. As protein: CASSLEGRVLDGYTF.

The V call is TRBV7-3, the J call TRBJ2-2, with 8 bases aligning to TRBD1. The V gene end was trimmed by 3 bases and the J gene end by 8 bases; junction bases not matched to a gene: 8. Germline values: CDR1 SGHTA, CDR2 FQGTGA. This CDR3 comprises 15 residues. The CDR3 sequence is CASSLTSGGSGELFF. The CDR3, as DNA: TGTGCCAGCAGCTTGACCTCAGGGGGCTCGGGGGAGCTGTTTTTT.